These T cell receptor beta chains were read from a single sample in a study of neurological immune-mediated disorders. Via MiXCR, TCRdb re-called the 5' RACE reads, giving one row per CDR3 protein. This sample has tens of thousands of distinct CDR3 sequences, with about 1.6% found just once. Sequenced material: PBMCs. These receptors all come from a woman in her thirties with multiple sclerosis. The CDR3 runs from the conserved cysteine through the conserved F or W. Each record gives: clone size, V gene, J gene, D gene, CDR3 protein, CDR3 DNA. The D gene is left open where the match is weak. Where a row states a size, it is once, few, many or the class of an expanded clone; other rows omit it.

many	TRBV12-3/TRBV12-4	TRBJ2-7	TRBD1	CASSSGQQYEQYF	TGTGCCAGCAGTTCGGGACAGCAGTACGAGCAGTACTTC
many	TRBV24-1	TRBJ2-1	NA	CATSGVGVTGGWFF	TGTGCCACCAGTGGAGTTGGGGTAACTGGGGGTTGGTTCTTC
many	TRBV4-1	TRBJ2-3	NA	CASSQVAGISTDTQYF	TGCGCCAGCAGCCAAGTTGCTGGGATCAGCACAGATACGCAGTATTTT
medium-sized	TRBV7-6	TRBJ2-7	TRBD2	CASSLLAGSGEQYF	TGTGCCAGCAGCTTACTAGCGGGGTCGGGGGAGCAGTACTTC
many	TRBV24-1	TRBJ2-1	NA	CATSDSGGNLYNEQFF	TGTGCCACCAGTGATTCGGGGGGCAACTTGTACAATGAGCAGTTCTTC
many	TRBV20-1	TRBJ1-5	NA	CSAGRTQNQPQHF	TGCAGTGCTGGGCGGACCCAGAATCAGCCCCAGCATTTT
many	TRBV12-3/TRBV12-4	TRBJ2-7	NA	CASSLAVGIGEQYF	TGTGCCAGCAGTTTAGCGGTGGGGATCGGCGAGCAGTACTTC
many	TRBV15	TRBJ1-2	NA	CATTTWGTANYGYTF	TGTGCCACCACTACGTGGGGGACGGCTAACTATGGCTACACCTTC
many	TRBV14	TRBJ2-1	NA	CASSHLQPYNEQFF	TGTGCCAGCAGCCATCTCCAACCCTACAATGAGCAGTTCTTC
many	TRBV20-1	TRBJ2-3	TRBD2	CSARAGGTTDTQYF	TGCAGTGCTAGAGCGGGGGGGACCACAGATACGCAGTATTTT
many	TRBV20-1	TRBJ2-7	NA	CSAPTSYEQYF	TGCAGTGCCCCCACGTCCTACGAGCAGTACTTC
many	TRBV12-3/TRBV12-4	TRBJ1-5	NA	CASSYSYSNQPQHF	TGTGCCAGCAGCTACAGTTATAGCAATCAGCCCCAGCATTTT
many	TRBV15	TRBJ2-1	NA	CATSRGQDGYNEQFF	TGTGCCACCAGCCGGGGCCAAGACGGCTACAATGAGCAGTTCTTC
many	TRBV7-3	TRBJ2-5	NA	CASSSNIAETQYF	TGTGCCAGCAGCTCCAATATCGCAGAGACCCAGTACTTC
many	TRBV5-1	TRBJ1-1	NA	CASSRVNTEAFF	TGCGCCAGCAGCCGAGTGAACACTGAAGCTTTCTTT
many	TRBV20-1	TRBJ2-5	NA	CSASQETQYF	TGCAGTGCTAGTCAAGAGACCCAGTACTTC
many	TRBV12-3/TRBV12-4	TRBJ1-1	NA	CASSLEVMNTEAFF	TGTGCCAGCAGTTTAGAGGTTATGAACACTGAAGCTTTCTTT
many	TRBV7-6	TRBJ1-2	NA	CASSLSQENYGYTF	TGTGCCAGCAGCTTATCACAGGAGAACTATGGCTACACCTTC
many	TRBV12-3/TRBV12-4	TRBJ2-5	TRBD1	CASSLGDRGPQYF	TGTGCCAGCAGTTTAGGGGACAGGGGGCCCCAGTACTTC
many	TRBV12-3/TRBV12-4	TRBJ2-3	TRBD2	CASSPIAGVTDTQYF	TGTGCCAGCAGTCCAATAGCGGGGGTCACAGATACGCAGTATTTT
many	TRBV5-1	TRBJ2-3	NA	CASSLEGGLSTDTQYF	TGCGCCAGCAGCTTGGAGGGAGGCCTTAGCACAGATACGCAGTATTTT
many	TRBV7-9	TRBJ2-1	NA	CASSSDYRDNEQFF	TGTGCCAGCAGCTCAGATTATAGGGACAATGAGCAGTTCTTC
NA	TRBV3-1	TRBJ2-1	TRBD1	CASSQRGPDEQFF	TGTGCCAGCAGCCAAAGGGGGCCGGATGAGCAGTTCTTC
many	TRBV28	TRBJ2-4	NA	CASTPSGRNIQYF	TGTGCCAGCACCCCCTCGGGGAGGAACATTCAGTACTTC
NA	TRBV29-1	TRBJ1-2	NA	CSVSDGLYYGYTF	TGCAGCGTTTCTGATGGGCTTTACTATGGCTACACCTTC
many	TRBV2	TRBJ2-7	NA	CARRRGDEQYF	TGTGCCAGGAGAAGGGGGGACGAGCAGTACTTC
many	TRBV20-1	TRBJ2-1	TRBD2	CSAILAGGYNEQFF	TGCAGCGCTATACTAGCGGGGGGGTACAATGAGCAGTTCTTC
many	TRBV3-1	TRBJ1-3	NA	CASSLDRLSGNTIYF	TGTGCCAGCAGCCTAGACAGATTATCTGGAAACACCATATATTTT
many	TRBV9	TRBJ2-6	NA	CASSVATVSSGANVLTF	TGTGCCAGCAGCGTAGCTACAGTGAGCTCTGGGGCCAACGTCCTGACTTTC
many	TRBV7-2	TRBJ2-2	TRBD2	CASSLDGGGAANTGELFF	TGTGCCAGCAGCTTAGATGGCGGGGGGGCCGCGAACACCGGGGAGCTGTTTTTT
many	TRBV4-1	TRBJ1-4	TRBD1	CASSQGTGLNEKLFF	TGCGCCAGCAGCCAGGGGACAGGGCTTAATGAAAAACTGTTTTTT
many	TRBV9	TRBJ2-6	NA	CASPTLPSGANVLTF	TGTGCCAGCCCTACGCTACCCTCTGGGGCCAACGTCCTGACTTTC
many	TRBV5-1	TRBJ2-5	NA	CASSLEGYGETQYF	TGCGCCAGCAGCTTGGAAGGGTACGGTGAGACCCAGTACTTC
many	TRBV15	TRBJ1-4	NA	CATSRDSGNGEKLFF	TGTGCCACCAGCAGAGATTCAGGGAATGGTGAAAAACTGTTTTTT
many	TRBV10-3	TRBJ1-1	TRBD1	CAIRARGQGNTEAFF	TGTGCCATCAGGGCTAGGGGGCAAGGGAACACTGAAGCTTTCTTT
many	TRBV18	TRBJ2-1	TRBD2	CASSPLELRGGRNEQFF	TGTGCCAGCTCACCACTCGAGCTGCGGGGGGGCAGAAATGAGCAGTTCTTC
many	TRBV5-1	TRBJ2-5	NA	CASSLGGPRETQYF	TGCGCCAGCAGCTTGGGAGGACCGCGGGAGACCCAGTACTTC
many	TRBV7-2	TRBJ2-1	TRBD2	CASSFRSKLAGYNEQFF	TGTGCCAGCAGCTTCCGTAGTAAACTAGCGGGCTACAATGAGCAGTTCTTC
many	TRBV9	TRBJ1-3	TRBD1	CASSVDRLWGTGTGNTIYF	TGTGCCAGCAGCGTAGACAGACTCTGGGGGACAGGGACTGGAAACACCATATATTTT
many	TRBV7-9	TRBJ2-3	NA	CASSLSLLPDTQYF	TGTGCCAGCAGCTTATCCCTACTTCCAGATACGCAGTATTTT
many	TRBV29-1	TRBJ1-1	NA	CSAQEGEAFF	TGCAGCGCTCAGGAGGGGGAAGCTTTCTTT
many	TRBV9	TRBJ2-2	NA	CASSVGRRANTGELFF	TGTGCCAGCAGCGTAGGGCGGCGTGCGAACACCGGGGAGCTGTTTTTT
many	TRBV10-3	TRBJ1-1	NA	CAISQSQNTEAFF	TGTGCCATCAGTCAGTCTCAGAACACTGAAGCTTTCTTT
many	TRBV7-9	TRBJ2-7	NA	CASSFPVEVGSYEQYF	TGTGCCAGCAGCTTCCCGGTGGAGGTGGGGTCCTACGAGCAGTACTTC
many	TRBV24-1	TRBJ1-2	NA	CATSDPGGVSGYTF	TGTGCCACCAGTGACCCCGGAGGGGTGAGTGGCTACACCTTC
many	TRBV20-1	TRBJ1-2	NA	CSAPRTDYGYTF	TGCAGTGCCCCGAGGACAGATTATGGCTACACCTTC
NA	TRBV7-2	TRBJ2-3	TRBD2	CASSLALAGGSDTQYF	TGTGCCAGCAGCTTAGCGCTAGCGGGGGGGTCAGATACGCAGTATTTT
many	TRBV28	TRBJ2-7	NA	CASSPPRGGQYF	TGTGCCAGCAGCCCCCCCAGGGGAGGGCAGTACTTC
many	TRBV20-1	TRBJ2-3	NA	CSARPGGPQYF	TGCAGTGCTAGACCGGGGGGCCCCCAGTATTTT
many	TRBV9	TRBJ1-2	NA	CASSERTDYGYTF	TGTGCCAGCAGCGAAAGGACAGACTATGGCTACACCTTC
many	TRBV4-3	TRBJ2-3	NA	CASSHGFTDTQYF	TGCGCCAGCAGCCATGGATTCACAGATACGCAGTATTTT
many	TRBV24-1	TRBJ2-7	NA	CATSEGGTYEQYF	TGTGCCACCTCAGAGGGGGGAACCTACGAGCAGTACTTC
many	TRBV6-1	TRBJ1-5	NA	CASSESSTGFNQPQHF	TGTGCCAGCAGTGAAAGTAGTACAGGCTTCAATCAGCCCCAGCATTTT
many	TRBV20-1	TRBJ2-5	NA	CSAQQGGTRETQYF	TGCAGTGCCCAACAGGGGGGGACGAGAGAGACCCAGTACTTC
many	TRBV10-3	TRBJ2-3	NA	CAIRGDTDTQYF	TGTGCCATCAGGGGAGACACAGATACGCAGTATTTT
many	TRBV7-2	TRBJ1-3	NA	CASSPPGRGPGNTIYF	TGTGCCAGCAGCCCCCCAGGGCGGGGGCCTGGAAACACCATATATTTT
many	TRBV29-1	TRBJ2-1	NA	CSVEDSYNEQFF	TGCAGCGTTGAGGATTCCTACAATGAGCAGTTCTTC
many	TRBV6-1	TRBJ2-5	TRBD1	CASSYLPGGQETQYF	TGTGCCAGCAGTTATCTTCCAGGGGGACAAGAGACCCAGTACTTC
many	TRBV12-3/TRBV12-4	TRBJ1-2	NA	CASSSQIAINYGYTF	TGTGCCAGCAGTTCTCAGATCGCCATAAACTATGGCTACACCTTC